The present T cell receptor beta chain was sequenced within a study of cytomegalovirus exposure and HLA in healthy donors. General observations from the study: Among the most significant clusters, several appeared linked to common viral pathogens in a later analysis.

Points on this clone: The antigen remains undetermined.

60 Vbeta and 13 Jbeta primers were used in PCR. Method: immunoSEQ multiplex PCR; TCRdb's copy keeps in-frame clones and lacks some. The sample shows fewer than 200,000 clones, approximately 80% of them seen only once. This CDR3 has 15 residues. V trimming: 4 bases; J trimming: 1 base; junction bases outside the gene matches: 6. Germline-derived CDR1 and CDR2 are SGHRS and YFSETQ. The TCR sequence derives from a man aged 40-49 years in good health and CMV-seropositive. The chain recombines TRBV5-1 with TRBJ2-5; 8 bases match TRBD1. The sequencing sample was made of PBMCs. The CDR3 bases are TGCGCCAGCAGCCGCGGACAGGGAGGCCAAGAGACCCAGTACTTC. It yields the protein CASSRGQGGQETQYF.